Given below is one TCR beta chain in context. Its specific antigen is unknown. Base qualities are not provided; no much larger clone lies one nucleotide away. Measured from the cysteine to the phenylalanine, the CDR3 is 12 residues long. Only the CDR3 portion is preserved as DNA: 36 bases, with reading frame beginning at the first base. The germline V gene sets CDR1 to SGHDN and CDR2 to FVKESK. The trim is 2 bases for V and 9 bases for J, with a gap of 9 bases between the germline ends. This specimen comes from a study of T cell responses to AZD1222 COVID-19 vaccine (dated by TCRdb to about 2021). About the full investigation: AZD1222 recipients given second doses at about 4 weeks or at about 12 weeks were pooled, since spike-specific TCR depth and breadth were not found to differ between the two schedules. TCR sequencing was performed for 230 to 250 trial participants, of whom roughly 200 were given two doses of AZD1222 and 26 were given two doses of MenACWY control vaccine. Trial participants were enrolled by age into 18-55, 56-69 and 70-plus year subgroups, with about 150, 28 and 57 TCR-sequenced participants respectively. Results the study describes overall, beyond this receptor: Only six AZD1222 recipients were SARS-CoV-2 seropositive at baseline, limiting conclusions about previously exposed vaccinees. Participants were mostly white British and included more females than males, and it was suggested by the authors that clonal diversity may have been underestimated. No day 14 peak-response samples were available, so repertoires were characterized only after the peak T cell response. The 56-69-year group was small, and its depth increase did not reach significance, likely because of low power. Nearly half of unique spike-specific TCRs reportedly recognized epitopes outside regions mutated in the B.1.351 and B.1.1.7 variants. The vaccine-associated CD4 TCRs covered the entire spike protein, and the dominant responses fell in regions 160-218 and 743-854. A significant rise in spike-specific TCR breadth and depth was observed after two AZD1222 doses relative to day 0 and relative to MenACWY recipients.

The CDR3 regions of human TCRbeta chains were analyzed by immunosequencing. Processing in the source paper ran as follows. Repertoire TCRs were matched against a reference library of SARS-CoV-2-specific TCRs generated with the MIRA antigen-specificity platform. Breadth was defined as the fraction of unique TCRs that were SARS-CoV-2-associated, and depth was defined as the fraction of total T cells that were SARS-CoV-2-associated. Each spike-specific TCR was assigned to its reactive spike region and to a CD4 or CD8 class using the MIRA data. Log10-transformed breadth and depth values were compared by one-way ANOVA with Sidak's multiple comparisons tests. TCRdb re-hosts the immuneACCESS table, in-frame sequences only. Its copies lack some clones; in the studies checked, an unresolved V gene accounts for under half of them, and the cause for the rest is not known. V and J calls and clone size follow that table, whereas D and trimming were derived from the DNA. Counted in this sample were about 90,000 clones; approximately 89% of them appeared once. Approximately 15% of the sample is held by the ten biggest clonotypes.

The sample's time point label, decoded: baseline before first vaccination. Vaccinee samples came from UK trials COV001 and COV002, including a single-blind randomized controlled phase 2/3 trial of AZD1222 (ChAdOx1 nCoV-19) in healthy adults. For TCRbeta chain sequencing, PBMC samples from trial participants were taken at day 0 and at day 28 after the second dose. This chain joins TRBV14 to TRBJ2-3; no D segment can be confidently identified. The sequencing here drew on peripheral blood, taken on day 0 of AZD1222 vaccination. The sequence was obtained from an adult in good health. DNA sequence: TGTGCCAGCAGCCAACTGCTTGAGACGCAGTATTTT. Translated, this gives CASSQLLETQYF.